This section outlines one TCR beta chain sequence together with its context. Its antigen is still unknown. V lost 4 bases, J lost 6 bases, and 5 bases stayed unmatched. The CDR3 consists of 14 residues. Germline V gene sequence: CDR1 MRHNA, CDR2 SNTAGT. This record comes from a study of T cell responses to AZD1222 COVID-19 vaccine. Study-level points and caveats: Vaccine-associated CD4 TCRs spanned spike, dominant at 160-218 and 743-854. Seropositive status at baseline applied to only a handful of AZD1222 recipients.

Profiling relied on immunoSEQ multiplex PCR, and the TCRdb table lists in-frame clones only, not all of them. The table shows roughly 100,000 clones, with approximately 90% occurring only once. The sequence was collected from an adult in good health. V and J are TRBV6-4 and TRBJ2-1; 8 bases are a match to TRBD2. The source was peripheral blood, collected on day 0 of AZD1222 vaccination. The CDR3 DNA is TGTGCCAGCAGTGTTCGGGAGGGCCCCAATGAGCAGTTCTTC. Encoded protein: CASSVREGPNEQFF.